These T cell receptor beta chains were read from a single sample in a study of T-cell memory formation after mild COVID-19. TCRdb fed the 5' RACE reads into MiXCR, producing one record per CDR3 protein. The top ten clones hold about an eighth of a sample with fewer than 500,000 distinct CDR3 sequences, around 27% of them seen once. Source material: PBMCs or a T cell subset sorted from them (not recorded which). The receptors stem from an adult woman who had mild COVID-19 (a few samples of this study predate the infection). Cell type and time point are not known. Each CDR3 is given with its conserved first and last residue. A D gene is named only where the DNA matches it firmly. Size is omitted from some rows. Given values are once, few, many or a class for expanded clones.

J gene,D gene,V gene,clone size,CDR3 DNA,CDR3 protein
TRBJ1-2,NA,TRBV6-6,NA,TGTGCCAGCAGTTACCCTGGGGGTAACTATGGCTACACCTTC,CASSYPGGNYGYTF
TRBJ1-3,NA,TRBV5-1,NA,TGCGCCAGCAGCTTGTCACGGGGTTCGGGAAACACCATATATTTT,CASSLSRGSGNTIYF
TRBJ1-5,TRBD1,TRBV2,NA,TGTGCCAGCACCACCAACAGGGGTCCTAGCAATCAGCCCCAGCATTTT,CASTTNRGPSNQPQHF
TRBJ1-1,NA,TRBV5-1,NA,TGCGCCAGCAGCTTGTCTCGGGGGGATGAGGAAGCTTTCTTT,CASSLSRGDEEAFF
TRBJ2-1,TRBD2,TRBV15,NA,TGTGCCACCAGCCTGAAGCGGGGGGGACCCTACAATGAGCAGTTCTTC,CATSLKRGGPYNEQFF
TRBJ1-5,NA,TRBV29-1,few,TGCAGCGTTGAAGCGGGAGATCAGCCCCAGCATTTT,CSVEAGDQPQHF
TRBJ2-2,NA,TRBV20-1,NA,TGCAGTGCTAGGGACTACAACACCGGGGAGCTGTTTTTT,CSARDYNTGELFF
TRBJ1-2,NA,TRBV7-9,NA,TGTGCCAGCAGCCCGCATCCGGGGGACTCCGAAATGGGCTACACCTTC,CASSPHPGDSEMGYTF
TRBJ2-1,TRBD2,TRBV7-2,NA,TGTGCCAGCAGCCCGGCGGGACTAGCGGCCTACAATGAGCAGTTCTTC,CASSPAGLAAYNEQFF
TRBJ1-2,NA,TRBV29-1,NA,TGCAGCGTTGGGGTGGCGGGGGGCGGCTATGGCTACACCTTC,CSVGVAGGGYGYTF
TRBJ2-7,NA,TRBV20-1,NA,TGCAGTGCTAGAGATACGGGGCAGGTCAGCTCCTACGAGCAGTACTTC,CSARDTGQVSSYEQYF
TRBJ2-7,NA,TRBV20-1,few,TGCAGTGCTAGAGATATTGCGAGCTCCTACGAGCAGTACTTC,CSARDIASSYEQYF
TRBJ2-1,TRBD2,TRBV7-8,few,TGTGCCAGCAGCCCCCGGACTAGCGGGAGGCCCACCTTACGGTTCTTC,CASSPRTSGRPTLRFF
TRBJ1-1,NA,TRBV19,few,TGTGCCAGTAGTATCGCGCCAGGTTCAGCGGGCACTGAAGCTTTCTTT,CASSIAPGSAGTEAFF
TRBJ1-3,TRBD1,TRBV6-4,few,TGTGCCAGCAGTGACAAGACAGGGAGAAGGAACACCATATATTTT,CASSDKTGRRNTIYF
TRBJ1-2,TRBD1,TRBV20-1,few,TGCAGTGCTATACCTGGGGAGGGACAGGGGGAAATCAGGCGCTACACCTTC,CSAIPGEGQGEIRRYTF
TRBJ2-1,TRBD2,TRBV19,NA,TGTGCCAGTAGCCGCAGACTAGCGGGATTGGATGAGCAGTTCTTC,CASSRRLAGLDEQFF
TRBJ2-2,TRBD2,TRBV4-2,few,TGTGCCAGCAGCCCCCTATCTAGCGGGGGGGCTGGGTTCACCGGGGAGCTGTTTTTT,CASSPLSSGGAGFTGELFF
TRBJ2-3,NA,TRBV20-1,few,TGCAGTGCTAGCCCGCTAGCTGGAATGACAGATACGCAGTATTTT,CSASPLAGMTDTQYF
TRBJ2-7,NA,TRBV12-3/TRBV12-4,many,TGTGCCAGCAGTTTTAACAGGCTGACGGGGGAGCAGTACTTC,CASSFNRLTGEQYF
TRBJ1-2,TRBD1,TRBV7-8,NA,TGTGCCAGCAGCTTAGTTAACAGGGGGCCCTCCTATGGCTACACCTTC,CASSLVNRGPSYGYTF
TRBJ2-2,TRBD1,TRBV4-1,few,TGCGCCAGCAGCCACCCCTTCGGACAGGGTGTTAACGGGGAGCTGTTTTTT,CASSHPFGQGVNGELFF
TRBJ2-3,NA,TRBV9,few,TGTGCCAGCAGCGAGGCCGGTGGAGCGAGCGGCACAGATACGCAGTATTTT,CASSEAGGASGTDTQYF
TRBJ2-1,NA,TRBV7-2,few,TGTGCCAGCAGCCCAGGGACATCCTACAATGAGCAGTTCTTC,CASSPGTSYNEQFF
TRBJ1-2,NA,TRBV29-1,few,TGCAGCGTTGAAGATCGGATCAGAGACAACTATGGCTACACCTTC,CSVEDRIRDNYGYTF
TRBJ2-7,TRBD1,TRBV30,few,TGTGCCTGGAGTGTAGGGACAGCGTCCTACGAGCAGTACTTC,CAWSVGTASYEQYF
TRBJ1-2,NA,TRBV3-1,NA,TGTGCCAGCAGCCGTGCGGGGGGCGCGTATGGCTACACCTTC,CASSRAGGAYGYTF
TRBJ1-5,TRBD1,TRBV27,few,TGTGCCAGCAGTCGACAGGGCCGCAATCAGCCCCAGCATTTT,CASSRQGRNQPQHF
TRBJ1-1,NA,TRBV6-1,few,TGTGCCAGCAGTATTAAGGGTAACACTGAAGCTTTCTTT,CASSIKGNTEAFF
TRBJ1-6,NA,TRBV9,NA,TGTGCCAGCAGCGCCGGTGGGTCTCTCCACTTT,CASSAGGSLHF
TRBJ2-4,NA,TRBV12-3/TRBV12-4,few,TGTGCCAGCAGCCCAGGGGAGGGGGCAAACATTCAGTACTTC,CASSPGEGANIQYF
TRBJ2-1,TRBD2,TRBV5-1,few,TGCGCCAGCAGCCACGGACTAGCCTACAATGAGCAGTTCTTC,CASSHGLAYNEQFF
TRBJ2-1,TRBD2,TRBV7-4,NA,TGTGCCAGCAGCCCCATAGCGGGGGGTCCCTACAATGAGCAGTTCTTC,CASSPIAGGPYNEQFF
TRBJ2-2,NA,TRBV25-1,NA,TGTGCCAGCAGCGAACTGGGACGGACGAACACCGGGGAGCTGTTTTTT,CASSELGRTNTGELFF
TRBJ2-5,NA,TRBV27,NA,TGTGCCAGCAGCGAAGGGGTATTGTGGGAGACCCAGTACTTC,CASSEGVLWETQYF
TRBJ1-1,NA,TRBV15,few,TGTGCCACCAGCGAAGGGGTTGAAGCTTTCTTT,CATSEGVEAFF
TRBJ1-6,TRBD1,TRBV12-3/TRBV12-4,NA,TGTGCCAGCAGTCCAGGGACAGGGGAAATCTCCTATAATTCACCCCTCCACTTT,CASSPGTGEISYNSPLHF
TRBJ2-3,TRBD2,TRBV7-9,few,TGTGCCAGCAGCGGACGTCTAGCGGGGGGAACAGATACGCAGTATTTT,CASSGRLAGGTDTQYF
TRBJ2-1,NA,TRBV10-3,few,TGTGCCATCAGTGGCGGGGAGCGGGCCGGCTACAATGAGCAGTTCTTC,CAISGGERAGYNEQFF